This T cell receptor beta chain was captured in a study of blood T cell repertoires in COVID-19. Study information: Sites across the United States, Italy and Spain contributed samples from acute and convalescent COVID-19. T cells, B-cell-depleted T cells, or PBMCs supplied cDNA or gDNA.

Per the study methods: Estimates of nucleated cell counts were drawn from the amplification of reference gene primers. The data were produced by immunoSEQ multiplex PCR, yet TCRdb's version contains in-frame clones alone and is incomplete. That table is the source of V, J and clone size, and D and trimming were worked out from the DNA. The repertoire holds some 73,000 clones, roughly nine tenths seen once, with under 15% in the top ten. The receptor's source is a woman in her fifties or sixties with acute or convalescent COVID-19. The specimen was peripheral blood.

For the CDR3, the DNA is TGTGCCAGCAGTGAGCAGGGGCTGGGTAATGAAAAACTGTTTTTT. Protein: CASSEQGLGNEKLFF. The chain joins TRBV2 to TRBJ1-4, with D maybe TRBD1 (6 bases). The CDR3 is 15 amino acids. V lost 3 bases and J lost 4, with 12 bases in between. Germline V gene sequence: CDR1 SNHLY, CDR2 FYNNEI.